This T cell receptor beta chain was sequenced for a study of cytomegalovirus exposure and HLA in healthy donors. The study, taken as a whole, reports: Most likely, a cluster of highly shared sequence variants arose as a sequencing artifact. Being productive about 87% or about 30% of the time was typical of most TCR beta V segments in an earlier analysis. There were several of the most significant clusters that appeared linked to common viral pathogens in a later analysis. Researchers reported from a later analysis that most CMV-associated TCR beta chains appeared HLA-restricted.

The CDR3 has 12 residues. Per the germline V gene, CDR1 is SGHRS and CDR2 is YFSETQ. The V gene lost 2 bases and the J gene lost 5 bases, with 7 bases spanning the gap. A remark on this clone: Its antigen is still unknown.

The study ran its PCR with 60 Vbeta and 13 Jbeta primers. Generated by immunoSEQ multiplex PCR, the TCRdb table keeps only in-frame clones and is missing some. The sample has some 60,000 clones; less than 85% are singletons. The sample taken for sequencing was PBMCs. The V gene is TRBV5-1, the J gene TRBJ2-5, with D tentatively TRBD1 (6 bases). The origin of this receptor is a young woman in good health and CMV-seronegative. The chain's CDR3 is CASSFTGETQYF. The CDR3 DNA sequence: TGCGCCAGCAGCTTTACAGGGGAGACCCAGTACTTC. Drawing the rest from reference TRBV5-1 and TRBJ2-5, the complete variable domain is KAGVTQTPRYLIKTRGQQVTLSCSPISGHRSVSWYQQTPGQGLQFLFEYFSETQRNKGNFPGRFSGRQFSNSRSEMNVSTLELGDSALYLCASSFTGETQYFGPGTRLLVL.